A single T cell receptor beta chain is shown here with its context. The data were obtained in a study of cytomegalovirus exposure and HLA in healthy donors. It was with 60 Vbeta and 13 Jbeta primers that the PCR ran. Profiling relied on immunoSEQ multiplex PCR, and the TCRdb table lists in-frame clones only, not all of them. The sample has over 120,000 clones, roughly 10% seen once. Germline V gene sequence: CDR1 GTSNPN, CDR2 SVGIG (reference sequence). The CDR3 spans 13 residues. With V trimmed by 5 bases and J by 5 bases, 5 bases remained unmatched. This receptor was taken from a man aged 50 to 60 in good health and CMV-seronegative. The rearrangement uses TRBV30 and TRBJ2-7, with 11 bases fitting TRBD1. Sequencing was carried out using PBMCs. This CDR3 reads CAWGTGGTHEQYF. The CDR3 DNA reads TGTGCCTGGGGGACAGGGGGGACCCACGAGCAGTACTTC.